Listed below are T cell receptor beta chains from one sample, sequenced in a study of blood T cells in healthy people across ages. Using its own MiXCR run on the 5' RACE reads, TCRdb lists one record per CDR3 protein. Here the sample spans some 1.5 million distinct CDR3 sequences, roughly 43% being singletons. The sample consisted of blood. These receptors all come from a woman under 30 in good health. CDR3s include the opening cysteine and the closing phenylalanine or tryptophan. D genes are given only for firm matches. Where a row states a size, it is once, few, many or the class of an expanded clone; other rows omit it.

j_gene,d_gene,v_gene,abundance,CDR3nt,CDR3aa
TRBJ1-1,NA,TRBV29-1,NA,TGCAGCGTTAGAAAAGTTATAATGAACACTGAAGCTTTCTTT,CSVRKVIMNTEAFF
TRBJ2-1,TRBD1,TRBV29-1,few,TGCAGCGCCCCAGTGCCAGGACAGGGGTCTCGGGAGCAGTTCTTC,CSAPVPGQGSREQFF
TRBJ2-5,NA,TRBV9,few,TGTGCCAGCAGCGTAGGCGACAGCGTAGAGCAGTACTTC,CASSVGDSVEQYF
TRBJ2-7,NA,TRBV6-5,NA,TGTGCCAGCAGGGGGACAAGGGCCTACGAGCAGTACTTC,CASRGTRAYEQYF
TRBJ2-1,NA,TRBV7-2,NA,TGTGCCAGCAGCTTAGTTGGCTTTTCCTACAATGAGCAGTTCTTC,CASSLVGFSYNEQFF
TRBJ2-3,TRBD2,TRBV6-5,NA,TGTGCCAGCAGTTACGGGACTAGCGAGTCAGAGACGCAGTATTTT,CASSYGTSESETQYF
TRBJ1-1,NA,TRBV29-1,few,TGCAGCGTTGATATACGGTCTGAAGCTTTCTTT,CSVDIRSEAFF
TRBJ2-7,NA,TRBV2,NA,TGTGCCAGCATCCTTGGCTACGAGCAGTACTTC,CASILGYEQYF
TRBJ2-4,NA,TRBV7-9,few,TGTGCCAGCAGCTTATTGTCTACGGGAGAGCAGTACTTC,CASSLLSTGEQYF
TRBJ2-4,NA,TRBV7-3,NA,TGTGCCAGCAGCTTAAAGGGGCAGGGAGGTATTCAGTACTTC,CASSLKGQGGIQYF
TRBJ1-2,NA,TRBV20-1,few,TGCAGTGCTATTTACAGTAGAGGCTACACCTTC,CSAIYSRGYTF
TRBJ2-3,NA,TRBV9,few,TGTGCCAGCAGCGTCATCCCCTCCGATACGCAGTATTTT,CASSVIPSDTQYF
TRBJ2-1,NA,TRBV15,few,TGTGCCACCAGCGCCGAGATTCCGTTTAGCGGCAATGAGCAGTTCTTC,CATSAEIPFSGNEQFF
TRBJ2-3,TRBD2,TRBV4-3,few,TGCGCCAGCAGCCAAGGCACTAGCGTTTCAGATACGCAGTATTTT,CASSQGTSVSDTQYF
TRBJ2-1,NA,TRBV4-3,NA,TGCGCCAGCAGCCAAGGGGTACCTACTACCTCCTACAATGAGCAGTTCTTC,CASSQGVPTTSYNEQFF
TRBJ2-1,TRBD1,TRBV14,few,TGTGCCAGCAGCCAATGGACAGGGGAGGCCTACAATGAGCAGTTCTTC,CASSQWTGEAYNEQFF
TRBJ1-2,NA,TRBV12-3/TRBV12-4,NA,TGTGCCAGCAGTTCGAGGGTGAATGGCTACACCTTC,CASSSRVNGYTF
TRBJ2-3,NA,TRBV20-1,few,TGCAGTGTCATCGGGAGTTTACCAGATACGCAGTATTTT,CSVIGSLPDTQYF
TRBJ2-5,NA,TRBV11-2,few,TGTGCCAGCAGCTTGGGAGGGGGCAGAAGCCAAGAGACCCAGTACTTC,CASSLGGGRSQETQYF
TRBJ2-5,TRBD2,TRBV6-1,few,TGTGCCAGCAGTCGAGGACTAGCGGGGGCGTCGAAGCAAGAGACCCAGTACTTC,CASSRGLAGASKQETQYF
TRBJ2-7,NA,TRBV12-3/TRBV12-4,NA,TGTGCCAGCAGCTGGGACTCTAACTACGAGCAGTACTTC,CASSWDSNYEQYF
TRBJ1-1,TRBD1,TRBV29-1,NA,TGCAGCGTTGTCCGGGACAGGGGGCTTACTGAAGCTTTCTTT,CSVVRDRGLTEAFF
TRBJ1-5,NA,TRBV18,NA,TGTGCCAGCTCAACGACAGCTACCAATCAGCCCCAGCATTTT,CASSTTATNQPQHF
TRBJ1-5,TRBD1,TRBV28,NA,TGTGCCAGCATCACGGACAGGTCCTATCAGCCCCAGCATTTT,CASITDRSYQPQHF
TRBJ2-1,NA,TRBV7-9,NA,TGTGCCAGCATGCAAAACAATGAGCAGTTCTTC,CASMQNNEQFF
TRBJ1-2,TRBD1,TRBV7-9,NA,TGTGCCAGCGCGGGAGGGGGCGCCTACGGCTACACCTTC,CASAGGGAYGYTF
TRBJ2-1,TRBD2,TRBV20-1,many,TGCAGTGGTCTAGCGGGGTACAATGAGCAGTTCTTC,CSGLAGYNEQFF
TRBJ1-5,TRBD1,TRBV4-1,NA,TGCGCCAGCAGCCAATTTCAGGGGGCTTATCAGCCCCAGCATTTT,CASSQFQGAYQPQHF
TRBJ2-7,NA,TRBV5-1,once,TGCGCCAGCAGCCCGAAGGGGGAGTTAGCTATCTACGAGCAGTACTTC,CASSPKGELAIYEQYF
TRBJ2-5,NA,TRBV24-1,NA,TGTGCCACCAGTGATTCGAGTGAGACCCAGTACTTC,CATSDSSETQYF
TRBJ2-2,NA,TRBV7-2,NA,TGTGCCAGCAGCTCGGTGGTGGGCGAGAACACCGGGGAGCTGTTTTTT,CASSSVVGENTGELFF
TRBJ2-7,TRBD2,TRBV20-1,few,TGCAGTGCTCGGACTAGCGGGGGGTACAATGAGCAGTACTTC,CSARTSGGYNEQYF
TRBJ2-1,NA,TRBV7-2,once,TGTGCCAGCAGCTTAGTTTTTGGGCGGCGCGGCGGGGAGCAGTTCTTC,CASSLVFGRRGGEQFF
TRBJ2-7,NA,TRBV16,NA,TGTGCCAGCAGCCAATCAGAAGGGCGAGTCTACGAGCAGTACTTC,CASSQSEGRVYEQYF
TRBJ1-4,NA,TRBV12-3/TRBV12-4,few,TGTGCCAGCAAACCGGGAAACAGGAGATCGGCAACTAATGAAAAACTGTTTTTT,CASKPGNRRSATNEKLFF
TRBJ1-2,TRBD1,TRBV7-2,few,TGTGCCAGCACAGACAGGGGGGGGGTTGATGGCTACACCTTC,CASTDRGGVDGYTF
TRBJ2-2,NA,TRBV4-2,NA,TGTGCCAGCAGCCAAGGTGTGGCCGGGGAGCTGTTTTTT,CASSQGVAGELFF
TRBJ2-6,NA,TRBV4-1,NA,TGCGCCAGCAGAAGTATCGGGGTCCAGCCCTCTGGGGCCAACGTCCTGACTTTC,CASRSIGVQPSGANVLTF
TRBJ1-5,NA,TRBV4-2,NA,TGTGCCAGCAGCCAAGGTTCGCACCAACGACAGCCCCAGCATTTT,CASSQGSHQRQPQHF
TRBJ2-1,NA,TRBV18,NA,TGTGCCAGCTCACCTACCCCCGACTGGCACAATGAGCAGTTCTTC,CASSPTPDWHNEQFF
TRBJ2-5,TRBD2,TRBV5-1,few,TGCGCCAGCAGCTTGATGGGACTAGCCGAGACCCAGTACTTC,CASSLMGLAETQYF
TRBJ2-4,NA,TRBV6-6,few,TGTGCCAGCAGTTACGAAGGGCTAAAAAACATTCAGTACTTC,CASSYEGLKNIQYF
TRBJ2-5,NA,TRBV14,NA,TGTGCCAGCAGCCAAGCGGTGGGAATAGAGACCCAGTACTTC,CASSQAVGIETQYF
TRBJ2-5,NA,TRBV7-2,few,TGTGCCAGCAGCGCATCGGCAGTCCAGTACTTC,CASSASAVQYF
TRBJ2-1,NA,TRBV20-1,NA,TGCAGTGCTCCGGGGAAGCGGAATGAGCAGTTCTTC,CSAPGKRNEQFF
TRBJ2-3,TRBD1,TRBV10-3,NA,TGTGCCATCAGGGGACAGGGGGGAACAGATACGCAGTATTTT,CAIRGQGGTDTQYF
TRBJ2-1,NA,TRBV24-1,many,TGTGCCACCAGTGATGCCCGGGGGCAAAGCTCCTACAATGAGCAGTTCTTC,CATSDARGQSSYNEQFF
TRBJ2-7,NA,TRBV6-1,NA,TGTGCCAGCAGTGAAGTCGGCGATAGGAGCCCCTACGAGCAGTACTTC,CASSEVGDRSPYEQYF
TRBJ2-5,TRBD2,TRBV18,few,TGTGCCAGCTCACCTCCAAGCGGGGGGACAGAGACCCAGTACTTC,CASSPPSGGTETQYF
TRBJ1-1,NA,TRBV7-2,NA,TGTGCCAGCAGCAACCAGGTGAACACTGAAGCTTTCTTT,CASSNQVNTEAFF
TRBJ2-1,TRBD2,TRBV2,many,TGTGCCAGCAGCAGAGCGGGAGAGGATGAGCAGTTCTTC,CASSRAGEDEQFF
TRBJ1-2,NA,TRBV21-1,NA,TGTGCCAGCAGCAAAGTGCCGACAGGGGAGGGGCAGCATGGCTACACCTTC,CASSKVPTGEGQHGYTF